The 4 T cell receptor beta chains presented below share a single source sample, sequenced in a study of glioma-infiltrating T cells after dendritic cell vaccination. The table came from immunoSEQ multiplex PCR; TCRdb's copy has only in-frame clones and leaves some out. The sample comprises roughly 100,000 clones, about four fifths of which are singletons, and approximately 12% rests with the top ten. This specimen was blood, taken before dendritic cell vaccination. These receptors were obtained from a human donor with glioblastoma.

Concerning this clone: Within the sample, other DNA sequences also encode this same CDR3. The chain employs TRBV2 and TRBJ1-1; tentatively, D is TRBD1 (5 bases). This CDR3 comprises 11 residues. Germline values: CDR1 SNHLY, CDR2 FYNNEI. The V and J ends lost 6 bases and 5 bases respectively, with 7 bases between them. CDR3 sequence (DNA): TGTGCCAGCAGGGGGGGAACTGAAGCTTTCTTT. This encodes CASRGGTEAFF.

V gene TRBV7-9 combines with J gene TRBJ2-1; 11 bases are shared with TRBD2. Trimming cost V 1 base and J 8 bases; bases outside gene matches: 16. Germline CDR1 and CDR2: SEHNR and FQNEAQ (reference sequence). The length of the CDR3 is 19 residues. CDR3 nucleotides: TGTGCCAGCAGCTTAGACGTACTAGCGGGGGTACATAAGAGGGATGAGCAGTTCTTC. Encoded protein: CASSLDVLAGVHKRDEQFF.

The chain has TRBV5-1 and TRBJ1-3; D not resolved. CDR3 length: 15 residues. Per the germline V gene, CDR1 is SGHRS and CDR2 is YFSETQ. Trimming pared 0 bases from V and 1 base from J, leaving 8 bases between. The chain's CDR3 is CASSLGSGSGNTIYF. CDR3 in DNA: TGCGCCAGCAGCTTGGGATCAGGTTCTGGAAACACCATATATTTT.

The CDR3 spells CASSFSSYNSPLHF. Written as DNA, the CDR3 is TGTGCCAGCAGCTTTAGCTCCTATAATTCACCCCTCCACTTT. The chain combines TRBV2 with TRBJ1-6; D ambiguous. Per germline, CDR1 SNHLY and CDR2 FYNNEI. Deletions cut 6 bases from V and 0 bases from J, with 6 bases between. CDR3 length equals 14 residues.